Detailed here is one T cell receptor beta chain. Deletions cut 6 bases from V and 7 bases from J, with 9 bases between. Germline lookup yields CDR1 MNHEY and CDR2 SMNVEV (reference sequence). The CDR3 extends over 12 amino acids. Assay: immunoSEQ multiplex PCR; the TCRdb copy retains only in-frame clones and omits some. The profile covers 60,000 to 70,000 clones, with roughly 98% appearing a single time and approximately 0.17% taken by the ten largest. This sample is part of a study of technical replicates of blood from four donors. The rearrangement links TRBV27 to TRBJ1-4; no clear D gene. Sequencing used T cells isolated from PBMCs. This clonotype originated in a human donor in good health. CDR3 residues: CASSNRGEKLFF. The CDR3 DNA is TGTGCCAGCAGCAATAGAGGTGAAAAACTGTTTTTT.